This T cell receptor (beta chain) was sequenced for a study of blood T cell repertoires in COVID-19. For the study at large: Samples came from the United States, Italy and Spain, spanning acute and convalescent COVID-19. T cells, B-cell-depleted T cells, or PBMCs provided the cDNA or gDNA that served as material.

Generated by immunoSEQ multiplex PCR, the TCRdb table keeps only in-frame clones and is missing some. The sample carries hundreds of thousands of clones, roughly 90% recorded once. Participant age was roughly 18 to 100 years, and participants resided in roughly 25 US areas. The recovered donors of Cohort 3 showed two negative PCRs, clearance, or symptom resolution. The CDR3 is made up of 17 amino acids. Germline CDR1 reads MDHEN; CDR2 reads SYDVKM. V shed 1 base, J shed 4 bases, and the junction held 9 bases outside the gene matches. The chain carries TRBV28 and TRBJ1-3; 8 nucleotides agree with TRBD1. The specimen sequenced was PBMCs or T cells enriched from blood (not recorded which). The clonotype originates from a woman in her twenties or thirties who had recovered from COVID-19. This chain's CDR3 is CASSLFGQGSIGNTIYF. CDR3 nucleotides: TGTGCCAGCAGTTTATTTGGACAGGGCAGTATAGGAAACACCATATATTTT.